Listed below are T cell receptor beta chains from one sample, sequenced in a study of T cells after yellow fever vaccination. A single record per CDR3 protein comes from TCRdb applying MiXCR to the 5' RACE reads. The table includes hundreds of thousands of distinct CDR3 sequences, about 7.8% detected once. The sample consisted of PBMCs, taken more than 35 days after the first yellow fever vaccination. The source is a man younger than 35 who received the YFV17D yellow fever vaccine. Each CDR3 is given with its conserved first and last residue. A D gene is named only where the DNA matches it firmly. Rows may omit the clone size; those that give it use once, few, many or a size class.

j_gene,abundance,v_gene,d_gene,CDR3aa,CDR3nt
TRBJ1-2,NA,TRBV5-5,NA,CASSYSIQLMIYGYTF,TGTGCCAGCAGCTATAGCATCCAACTGATGATTTACGGCTACACCTTC
TRBJ2-3,few,TRBV28,TRBD2,CASSGGGNTDTQYF,TGTGCCAGCAGTGGCGGGGGAAACACAGATACGCAGTATTTT
TRBJ2-2,NA,TRBV7-2,TRBD2,CASSRDYRTNTGELFF,TGTGCCAGCAGCAGGGACTACCGAACCAACACCGGGGAGCTGTTTTTT
TRBJ2-7,few,TRBV3-1,NA,CASTPNSGGAEQYF,TGTGCCAGCACGCCCAACTCCGGAGGGGCCGAGCAGTACTTC
TRBJ2-3,NA,TRBV4-3,NA,CASTKEPGTDTQYF,TGCGCCAGCACTAAAGAGCCGGGGACAGATACGCAGTATTTT
TRBJ1-1,NA,TRBV5-1,NA,CASSHLPMTTRKTEAFF,TGCGCCAGCAGCCATTTGCCCATGACAACTCGTAAGACTGAAGCTTTCTTT
TRBJ1-2,NA,TRBV12-3/TRBV12-4,TRBD1,CASSLGRGRHGYTF,TGTGCCAGCAGTTTAGGCAGGGGGCGGCATGGCTACACCTTC
TRBJ1-1,many,TRBV5-5,NA,CASSFARQEQAFF,TGTGCCAGCAGCTTTGCCCGACAGGAACAAGCTTTCTTT
TRBJ2-1,many,TRBV7-3,TRBD2,CASSRLAGASSYNEQFF,TGTGCCAGCAGCAGACTAGCGGGGGCCTCCTCCTACAATGAGCAGTTCTTC
TRBJ1-6,few,TRBV6-5,NA,CASSYDPRDSPLHF,TGTGCCAGCAGTTACGACCCCAGGGATTCACCCCTCCACTTT
TRBJ2-1,NA,TRBV5-4,NA,CASSLDPSVPSEQFF,TGTGCCAGCAGCTTGGATCCATCCGTCCCTTCTGAGCAGTTCTTC
TRBJ2-5,few,TRBV18,TRBD2,CASSPGTSQETQYF,TGTGCCAGCTCACCAGGGACTAGCCAAGAGACCCAGTACTTC
TRBJ2-7,many,TRBV28,NA,CASSSTRQERAYEQYF,TGTGCCAGCAGTTCCACCCGACAGGAAAGGGCCTACGAGCAGTACTTC
TRBJ1-1,few,TRBV10-3,NA,CAISVRADNTEAFF,TGTGCCATCAGTGTAAGGGCAGATAACACTGAAGCTTTCTTT
TRBJ2-7,few,TRBV6-2/TRBV6-3,NA,CASRSDSGTWISYEQYF,TGTGCCAGCAGATCCGACTCCGGGACTTGGATCTCCTACGAGCAGTACTTC
TRBJ2-2,many,TRBV4-1,NA,CASSRAGELFF,TGCGCCAGCAGCCGAGCGGGGGAGCTGTTTTTT
TRBJ2-3,many,TRBV12-3/TRBV12-4,NA,CASSPRTNTDTQYF,TGTGCCAGCAGTCCGCGGACCAACACAGATACGCAGTATTTT
TRBJ1-4,NA,TRBV20-1,TRBD1,CSARDAGTGDEKLFF,TGCAGTGCTAGAGATGCCGGGACAGGGGATGAAAAACTGTTTTTT
TRBJ2-1,few,TRBV7-3,NA,CASSFGGPDNEQFF,TGTGCCAGCAGCTTTGGCGGCCCCGACAATGAGCAGTTCTTC
TRBJ2-1,NA,TRBV7-2,TRBD1,CASSVGTGTYNEQFF,TGTGCCAGCAGCGTCGGGACAGGGACCTACAATGAGCAGTTCTTC
TRBJ1-1,NA,TRBV5-1,NA,CASSLAGVGGVPEAFF,TGCGCCAGCAGCTTGGCGGGAGTTGGTGGGGTCCCTGAAGCTTTCTTT
TRBJ1-3,few,TRBV7-2,NA,CASSLDPAGLGNTIYF,TGTGCCAGCAGCTTAGATCCAGCTGGCCTTGGAAACACCATATATTTT
TRBJ2-1,many,TRBV6-5,TRBD1,CASSHRGNEQFF,TGTGCCAGCAGTCACAGGGGTAATGAGCAGTTCTTC
TRBJ1-6,many,TRBV20-1,NA,CSAARGSSYNSPLHF,TGCAGTGCAGCAAGAGGGAGCTCCTATAATTCACCCCTCCACTTT
TRBJ1-2,NA,TRBV28,NA,CASSGAGTDYGYTF,TGTGCCAGCAGTGGCGCTGGGACGGACTATGGCTACACCTTC
TRBJ2-1,few,TRBV7-2,TRBD1,CASRFAGGDEQFF,TGTGCCAGCAGGTTCGCAGGGGGTGATGAGCAGTTCTTC
TRBJ1-1,NA,TRBV20-1,NA,CSAPITNTEAFF,TGCAGTGCTCCCATAACGAACACTGAAGCTTTCTTT
TRBJ2-5,few,TRBV5-6,NA,CASRPRGVRETQYF,TGTGCCAGCAGGCCTAGGGGGGTGCGAGAGACCCAGTACTTC
TRBJ2-3,few,TRBV20-1,TRBD2,CSARLAGERDTQYF,TGCAGTGCTCGGCTAGCGGGGGAAAGAGATACGCAGTATTTT